This T cell receptor beta chain was sequenced in a study of T-cell memory formation after mild COVID-19. Each CDR3 protein gets one entry after TCRdb re-called the 5' RACE reads with MiXCR. The top ten clones hold 2% to 3% of a sample with about 190,000 distinct CDR3 sequences, about 16% of them seen once. This clonotype has only a few counts. Its specificity is unknown. Germline CDR1 SGHRS, CDR2 YFSETQ. CDR3 length: 13 amino acids. Trimming pared 4 bases from V and 4 bases from J, leaving 10 bases between. Study outcomes and limitations: Later expanders leaned toward CD4+, whereas clones contracting from day 15 to 85 were balanced CD4/CD8. CD4+ contracting clones were found mainly in CM and EM, and CD8+ ones in EMRA.

The chain links TRBV5-1 to TRBJ2-3; D gene unclear. The sequenced material came from PBMCs or a T cell subset sorted from them (not recorded which). The source is an adult woman who had mild COVID-19 (a few samples of this study predate the infection). Cell type and time point are not known. The CDR3 loop reads CASSPAMADTQYF. The CDR3 DNA reads TGCGCCAGCAGCCCTGCTATGGCAGATACGCAGTATTTT.